The clone carrying this T cell receptor (beta chain) showed up just a few times. This sample stems from a study of blood T cells in healthy people across ages. The CDR3 contains 13 residues. The V gene's germline CDR1 is MNHNS and CDR2 SASEGT. V lost 8 bases and J lost 6; bases outside the gene matches: 6. A sample-barcoded 5' primer and a J-beta primer mix were used in a second PCR of roughly 6 to 11 cycles. One entry per CDR3 protein results from TCRdb running MiXCR on the 5' RACE reads. The sample has roughly 2 million distinct CDR3 sequences, about 50% seen once. Sequencing was carried out using blood. The TCR comes from a middle-aged woman in good health. The rearrangement joins TRBV6-1 to TRBJ2-3; 9 positions match TRBD1. The CDR3 is CASVGQGSDTQYF. The CDR3 nucleotides are TGTGCCAGCGTGGGACAGGGTTCGGATACGCAGTATTTT.